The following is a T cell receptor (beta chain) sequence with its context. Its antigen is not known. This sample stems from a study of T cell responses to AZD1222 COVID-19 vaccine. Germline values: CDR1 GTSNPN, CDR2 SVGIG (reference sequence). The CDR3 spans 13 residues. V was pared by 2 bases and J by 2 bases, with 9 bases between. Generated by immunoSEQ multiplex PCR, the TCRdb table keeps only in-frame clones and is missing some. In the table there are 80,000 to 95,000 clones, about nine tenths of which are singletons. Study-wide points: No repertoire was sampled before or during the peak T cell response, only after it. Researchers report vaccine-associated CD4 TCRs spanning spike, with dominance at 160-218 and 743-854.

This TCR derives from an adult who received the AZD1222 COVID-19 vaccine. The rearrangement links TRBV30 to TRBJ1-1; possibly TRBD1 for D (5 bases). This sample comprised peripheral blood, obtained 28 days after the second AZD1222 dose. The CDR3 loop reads CAWSRDLNTEAFF. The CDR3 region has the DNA TGTGCCTGGAGTCGGGACCTCAACACTGAAGCTTTCTTT.